One sample yielded the 4 T cell receptor beta chains listed below, sequenced in a study of cytotoxic CD8 clonotypes in ibrutinib-treated CLL (dated by TCRdb to about 2021). Library construction relied on the immunoSEQ multiplex PCR assay. Imported from immuneACCESS, the table was reduced by TCRdb to in-frame sequences with V and J called. These copies leave out some clones; in studies compared against another copy, an unresolved V gene accounts for under half, and the cause of the remainder is not known. Counted in this sample were roughly 200,000 clones; 60% to 80% of them appeared once. The ten largest account for roughly 5.9% of the sample. The time point label here, explained by the study, means: eleven to twelve months on ibrutinib. Sequencing was performed on PBMCs, taken after 12 months of ibrutinib treatment. These receptors all stem from a human donor with chronic lymphocytic leukemia.

The chain links TRBV2 to TRBJ2-3; 9 nucleotides line up with TRBD2. This CDR3 is built from 15 residues. Trimming at V came to 7 bases and at J to 4 bases, leaving 9 bases not matched to a gene. Germline CDR1 and CDR2: SNHLY and FYNNEI. The CDR3 DNA reads as TGTGCCAGCACTACTTCAGCGGGAGGAGCAGATACGCAGTATTTT. Translation: CASTTSAGGADTQYF.

The chain recombines TRBV4-2 with TRBJ2-1; tentatively, D is TRBD2 (6 bases). Looked up from germline, CDR1 is LGHNA and CDR2 is YNFKEQ. This CDR3 has 14 amino acids. Trimming cost V 2 bases and J 7 bases, with 12 bases left between them. DNA of the CDR3: TGTGCCAGCAGCCAACCCGGGCTAGCGAATGAGCAGTTCTTC. It is translated as CASSQPGLANEQFF.

This clone appeared a few times. The chain uses TRBV15 and TRBJ2-1; possibly TRBD2 for D (5 bases). The germline V and J ends were trimmed by 11 bases and 8 bases, with 19 bases remaining between them. The CDR3 covers 13 residues. Germline V gene lookup returns CDR1 LNHNV and CDR2 YYDKDF (reference sequence). Here the CDR3 reads CAVKWSSSYEQFF. CDR3 in DNA: TGTGCCGTTAAATGGTCTAGCAGCTATGAGCAGTTCTTC. Full variable domain (remainder filled in from reference TRBV15 and TRBJ2-1): DAMVIQNPRYQVTQFGKPVTLSCSQTLNHNVMYWYQQKSSQAPKLLFHYYDKDFNNEADTPDNFQSRRPNTSFCFLDIRSPGLGDTAMYLCAVKWSSSYEQFFGPGTRLTVL.

The chain has TRBV25-1 and TRBJ1-5; possibly TRBD1 for D (6 bases). The CDR3 runs 14 residues. Germline V lookup: CDR1 MGHDK, CDR2 SYGVNS. V was pared by 4 bases and J by 1 base, with 8 bases between. The DNA for the CDR3 is TGTGCCAGCAGTGGCACAGGGAGCAATCAGCCCCAGCATTTT. Translating it yields CASSGTGSNQPQHF.